This entry features one TCR beta chain sequence. Its antigen is as yet unknown. Every patient had bone marrow sampled while the disease was active. This entry belongs to a study of read filtering for tumor transcriptome and immune sequencing. Study overall: Revised staging placed eight or nine patients in R-ISS I, roughly 16 in II, six or seven in III. RNA-seq yielded only about 75 to 1,400 TCR reads, IR-seq about 4.05 to 11 million.

From roughly 0.4 ug of RNA, a library with molecular barcoded alpha/delta and beta/gamma adaptors was made. TCRdb itself ran the reads through MiXCR, one entry per CDR3 protein. The repertoire consists of about 24,000 distinct CDR3 sequences, with approximately 22% occurring once and the leading ten covering 40% to 55%. Study-level points and caveats: In IR-seq, single-read clonotypes were about 80% of clonotypes but around 4% of reads.

The germline CDR1 and CDR2 sequences are SNHLY and FYNNEI. There are 14 residues in the CDR3. Trimming removed 6 bases at V and 0 bases at J, with 10 bases between. The rearrangement joins TRBV2 to TRBJ2-3; D remains unclear. This TCR derives from a donor over 35 with multiple myeloma. Material: a population of CD138-negative cells sorted from bone marrow. CDR3: CASRQLTSTDTQYF. In nucleotides, the CDR3 is TGTGCCAGCAGGCAGTTAACTAGCACAGATACGCAGTATTTT.